Shown below are 10 T cell receptor beta chains from a single sample sequenced in a study of T-cell memory formation after mild COVID-19. TCRdb ran MiXCR on the 5' RACE reads and lists one entry per CDR3 protein. The sample consists of 270,000 or so distinct CDR3 sequences, roughly a sixth of them appearing once. Sequencing was performed on PBMCs or a T cell subset sorted from them (not recorded which). Every receptor here comes from a man younger than 35 who had mild COVID-19 (a few samples of this study predate the infection). Cell type and time point are not known.

The chain links TRBV6-1 to TRBJ2-7, with TRBD1 identical over 9 bases. CDR1 is MNHNS, CDR2 SASEGT, per germline. The CDR3 extends over 13 amino acids. V shed 5 bases, J shed 4 bases, and the junction held 3 bases outside the gene matches. The CDR3 DNA is TGTGCCAGCAGTCACAGGGGGCAATACGAGCAGTACTTC. Amino acids: CASSHRGQYEQYF.

This sequence joins TRBV7-2 and TRBJ2-1, with D uncertain. V lost 2 bases to trimming and J lost 0 bases, with 8 bases between them. Germline V gene lookup returns CDR1 SGHTA and CDR2 FQGNSA. The CDR3 consists of 15 residues. The CDR3 reads CASSLMPLSYNEQFF. The CDR3 DNA follows: TGTGCCAGCAGCTTAATGCCGCTCTCCTACAATGAGCAGTTCTTC.

The chain joins TRBV6-5 to TRBJ1-6, with 10 bases matching TRBD1. CDR1 and CDR2 (germline): MNHEY, SVGAGI. The CDR3 spans 15 residues. V dropped 4 bases and J dropped 6; count of bases not matched to a gene: 3. The CDR3 spells CASSSGTGANSPLHF. The CDR3 bases are TGTGCCAGCAGTTCCGGGACAGGGGCTAATTCACCCCTCCACTTT.

This clonotype was counted between two and nine times. The chain links TRBV20-1 to TRBJ1-2; no definite D call. V was trimmed by 2 bases and J by 2 bases, leaving 6 bases between them. Germline CDR1 DFQATT, CDR2 SNEGSKA (reference sequence). CDR3 length: 12 residues. The CDR3 coding sequence is TGCAGTGCTAGAATAGGGAACTATGGCTACACCTTC. This encodes CSARIGNYGYTF.

A few counts support this clonotype. This chain links TRBV6-5 with TRBJ2-7; the D call may be TRBD1 or TRBD2 (6 bases each). V gave up 4 bases and J gave up 4 bases, with 17 bases separating them. Germline V gene lookup returns CDR1 MNHEY and CDR2 SVGAGI. This CDR3 contains 15 residues. The CDR3 loop is CASSFVSGGRYEQYF. CDR3 in DNA: TGTGCCAGCAGTTTCGTCTCCGGGGGCCGGTACGAGCAGTACTTC.

The chain uses TRBV11-2 and TRBJ2-1; 12 nucleotides match TRBD2. The CDR3 runs 16 residues. The V segment lost 1 base and the J segment 10 bases; nucleotides outside the gene matches: 8. Germline V gives CDR1 SGHAT, CDR2 FQNNGV. The DNA of the CDR3 is TGTGCCAGCAGCTTAGTCAGTCGGCTAGCGGGGGGGGAGCAGTTCTTC. It is translated as CASSLVSRLAGGEQFF.

This clonotype came up a few times. The chain carries TRBV4-3 and TRBJ2-3; D might be TRBD1 or TRBD2, each matching 5 bases. This CDR3 has 16 amino acids. V was pared by 3 bases and J by 1 base, with 14 bases between. Germline V gene lookup returns CDR1 LGHNA and CDR2 YSLEER. The chain's CDR3 is CASSQGSVGGTDTQYF. As DNA, the CDR3 is TGCGCCAGCAGCCAGGGATCGGTGGGGGGCACAGATACGCAGTATTTT.

The chain uses TRBV6-5 and TRBJ1-1, with 9 bases lining up with TRBD1. J lost 4 bases, V lost 6 bases, and 21 bases had no gene match. The CDR3 sequence is 19 residues long. The germline V gene has CDR1 MNHEY and CDR2 SVGAGI. This CDR3 is CASSTMSSVTGGRVTEAFF. The CDR3 DNA sequence: TGTGCCAGCAGCACCATGTCGTCCGTGACAGGGGGTAGGGTCACTGAAGCTTTCTTT.

V usage is TRBV7-2 and J usage is TRBJ1-1; no firm D call. Germline V gene data show CDR1 as SGHTA and CDR2 as FQGNSA. The CDR3 spans 12 residues. V was clipped by 8 bases and J by 0 bases, with 7 bases between them. The DNA of the CDR3 is TGTGCCAGCGGTTATATGAACACTGAAGCTTTCTTT. The encoded protein is CASGYMNTEAFF.

To note about this clonotype: A much larger clone differs by one base, so this may be a read error. The rearrangement joins TRBV11-2 to TRBJ2-2; perhaps TRBD2 as D (5 bases). Germline V CDR1 and CDR2: SGHAT, FQNNGV. The CDR3 runs to 13 residues. The CDR3 reads CASSSHWTGELYF. CDR3 bases: TGTGCCAGCAGCTCCCACTGGACCGGGGAGCTGTATTTT.